The 23 T cell receptor beta chains below all came from one sample that was sequenced in a study of blood T cell repertoires in COVID-19. Method: immunoSEQ multiplex PCR; TCRdb's copy keeps in-frame clones and lacks some. The repertoire holds around 260,000 clones, with 80% to 85% as singletons. Sequencing was carried out using peripheral blood. All receptors come from a person aged 70 to 85 with COVID-19, enrolled during active disease.

The CDR3 loop is CASSQASGPRETQYF. The CDR3 bases are TGTGCCAGCAGCCAGGCTTCAGGTCCCCGGGAGACCCAGTACTTC. This sequence joins TRBV9 and TRBJ2-5; the D is unclear. Per germline, CDR1 SGDLS and CDR2 YYNGEE. This CDR3 comprises 15 residues. The V end lost 4 bases, the J end lost 5 bases, and 18 bases lay between the germline ends.

The rearrangement joins TRBV28 to TRBJ2-7; D is undetermined. CDR1 is MDHEN and CDR2 is SYDVKM in the germline V gene. Trimming took off 5 bases at V and 4 bases at J, with 18 bases between the two ends. CDR3 length: 15 amino acids. Written as DNA, the CDR3 is TGTGCCAGCAGTCCTCGTCGGGTCGAGACGTACGAGCAGTACTTC. Translating gives CASSPRRVETYEQYF.

The V and J genes are TRBV3-1 (or the pseudogene TRBV3-2) and TRBJ2-1; possible D gene TRBD1, 7 bases. Trimming pared 5 bases from V and 8 bases from J, leaving 10 bases between. The CDR3 length is 12 residues. Germline loops: CDR1 LGHDT, CDR2 YNNKEL (reference sequence). The CDR3 coding sequence is TGTGCCAGCAGCTCCAGGGGGGATGAGCAGTTCTTC. It encodes CASSSRGDEQFF.

The chain recombines TRBV6-2 or TRBV6-3 with TRBJ1-5; no definite D call. The CDR3 has 12 amino acids. Germline-derived CDR1 and CDR2 are MNHEY and SVGEGT. V was trimmed by 4 bases and J by 7 bases, leaving 8 bases between them. The CDR3 DNA follows: TGTGCCAGCAGTTCGTCTGGCCAGCCCCAGCATTTT. It translates to CASSSSGQPQHF.

This clone came up once. The chain carries TRBV28 and TRBJ2-7; D is unresolved. CDR1 is MDHEN, CDR2 SYDVKM, per germline. The CDR3 has 12 amino acids. The V end lost 4 bases, the J end lost 6 bases, and 10 bases lay between the germline ends. This CDR3 reads CASSSWQSEQYF. The CDR3 coding sequence is TGTGCCAGCAGTTCGTGGCAAAGCGAGCAGTACTTC. Full variable domain (rest looked up from reference TRBV28 and TRBJ2-7): DVKVTQSSRYLVKRTGEKVFLECVQDMDHENMFWYRQDPGLGLRLIYFSYDVKMKEKGDIPEGYSVSREKKERFSLILESASTNQTSMYLCASSSWQSEQYFGPGTRLTVT.

The V call is TRBV7-8, the J call TRBJ1-1; possibly TRBD1 for D (6 bases). CDR1 and CDR2 from the germline V gene are SGHVS and FQNEAQ. Trimming stripped 3 bases from V and 4 bases from J, with 12 bases between. The CDR3 totals 14 residues. CDR3 loop: CASSFTGLITEAFF. The CDR3 bases are TGTGCCAGCAGCTTTACAGGGTTAATCACTGAAGCTTTCTTT.

This chain uses TRBV27 with TRBJ2-7, with D maybe TRBD2 (5 bases). This CDR3 has 13 amino acids. Germline CDR1 and CDR2: MNHEY and SMNVEV (reference sequence). Trimming took 8 bases from V and 1 from J, leaving 12 bases between them. CDR3 sequence (DNA): TGTGCCAGCTCCCCGGGGAGATCCTACGAGCAGTACTTC. It codes for CASSPGRSYEQYF.

V usage is TRBV19 and J usage is TRBJ2-7; D is unclear. The CDR3 covers 11 residues. From germline, CDR1 is LNHDA and CDR2 SQIVND (reference sequence). V was trimmed by 6 bases and J by 5 bases, leaving 8 bases between them. CDR3 protein: CASSHRDEQYF. The CDR3 DNA sequence: TGTGCCAGTAGCCACCGGGACGAGCAGTACTTC. Complete variable domain (other parts from reference TRBV19 and TRBJ2-7): DGGITQSPKYLFRKEGQNVTLSCEQNLNHDAMYWYRQDPGQGLRLIYYSQIVNDFQKGDIAEGYSVSREKKESFPLTVTSAQKNPTAFYLCASSHRDEQYFGPGTRLTVT.

The DNA of the CDR3 is TGCGCCAGCAGCCTCATAGCGGGGACCTCCTACGAGCAGTACTTC. Translated, it gives CASSLIAGTSYEQYF. The rearrangement links TRBV4-3 to TRBJ2-7, with 8 bases fitting TRBD2. V gave up 4 bases and J gave up 0 bases; unmatched junction bases: 5. The CDR3 has 15 residues. Germline CDR1 is LGHNA and CDR2 is YSLEER.

This chain connects TRBV4-1 to TRBJ1-5, with no clear D. The germline V gene has CDR1 MGHRA and CDR2 YSYEKL. CDR3 length: 17 residues. V was cut by 0 bases and J by 9 bases, with 21 bases left in between. This CDR3 is CASSQDSVFFGKRPQHF. The CDR3 bases are TGCGCCAGCAGCCAAGATTCTGTCTTTTTCGGGAAACGGCCCCAGCATTTT.

The genes are TRBV30 and TRBJ1-2; D unresolved. CDR3 length equals 15 residues. V lost 1 base to trimming and J lost 5 bases, with 17 bases between them. Germline CDR1 GTSNPN, CDR2 SVGIG (reference sequence). The CDR3 sequence is CAWSGGRAVGYGYTF. In DNA form, the CDR3 reads TGTGCCTGGAGTGGAGGGAGGGCCGTGGGGTATGGCTACACCTTC. Using reference TRBV30 and TRBJ1-2 for the parts outside the CDR3, the full variable domain is SQTIHQWPATLVQPVGSPLSLECTVEGTSNPNLYWYRQAAGRGLQLLFYSVGIGQISSEVPQNLSASRPQDRQFILSSKKLLLSDSGFYLCAWSGGRAVGYGYTFGSGTRLTVV.

V and J are TRBV13 and TRBJ2-1; 11 positions agree with TRBD2. In germline, CDR1 is PRHDT, CDR2 FYEKMQ (reference sequence). V lost 2 bases, J lost 9 bases, and 15 bases stayed unmatched. This CDR3 spans 18 amino acids. This CDR3 reads CASSLRPQLAGERSEQFF. CDR3 bases: TGTGCCAGCAGCTTACGCCCTCAACTAGCGGGGGAACGGAGTGAGCAGTTCTTC.

This chain joins TRBV14 and TRBJ2-7; tentative D call: TRBD2 (6 bases). Looked up from germline, CDR1 is SGHDN and CDR2 is FVKESK. The CDR3 runs 13 residues. Trimming took off 0 bases at V and 7 bases at J, with 10 bases between the two ends. The CDR3 DNA sequence: TGTGCCAGCAGCCAAGATATAGGAGGGGAGCAGTACTTC. This sequence encodes CASSQDIGGEQYF.

The gene calls are TRBV27 and TRBJ1-2, with 7 bases lining up with TRBD1. Germline CDR1 is MNHEY and CDR2 is SMNVEV (reference sequence). The CDR3 is made up of 14 amino acids. Germline trimming cut 5 bases from V and 2 bases from J; bases unmatched to any gene: 5. The CDR3 bases are TGTGCCAGCAGTGCCCTGACAGGGAACTATGGCTACACCTTC. It is translated as CASSALTGNYGYTF.

The J gene is TRBJ2-2, the V gene TRBV19; TRBD1 agrees at 7 bases. V trimming: 3 bases; J trimming: 6 bases; junction bases outside the gene matches: 10. Germline V gene sequence: CDR1 LNHDA, CDR2 SQIVND (reference sequence). The CDR3 length is 16 residues. The CDR3 nucleotides are TGTGCCAGTAGTATTAGGTCAGGGGGACGCGCCGGGGAGCTGTTTTTT. Its protein is CASSIRSGGRAGELFF.

The chain uses TRBV5-1 and TRBJ1-2; 8 bases are shared with TRBD1. Per the germline V gene, CDR1 is SGHRS and CDR2 is YFSETQ. Germline trimming cut 4 bases from V and 3 bases from J; bases unmatched to any gene: 5. The CDR3 spans 14 residues. CDR3 in DNA: TGCGCCAGCAGCCCGACAGGGGTGGACTATGGCTACACCTTC. It is translated as CASSPTGVDYGYTF. Variable domain in full (rest from reference TRBV5-1 and TRBJ1-2): KAGVTQTPRYLIKTRGQQVTLSCSPISGHRSVSWYQQTPGQGLQFLFEYFSETQRNKGNFPGRFSGRQFSNSRSEMNVSTLELGDSALYLCASSPTGVDYGYTFGSGTRLTVV.

This chain links TRBV28 with TRBJ1-6, with D perhaps matching TRBD1 (5 bases). Germline CDR1 and CDR2: MDHEN and SYDVKM. With 8 bases removed from V and 8 bases from J, the gap between germline ends came to 16 bases. The CDR3 is made up of 14 amino acids. The CDR3 DNA is TGTGCCAGCGCGCCGGGGGGTAGTGATTCACCCCTCCACTTT. Encoded protein: CASAPGGSDSPLHF.

The table lists this clone with a few counts. The V call is TRBV28, the J call TRBJ1-4; TRBD1 might be the D (5 bases). Germline-derived CDR1 and CDR2 are MDHEN and SYDVKM. This CDR3 region has 14 residues. The V and J ends lost 2 bases and 7 bases respectively, with 11 bases between them. CDR3 loop: CASSLRGIGEKLFF. In nucleotides, the CDR3 is TGTGCCAGCAGTTTACGGGGGATTGGTGAAAAACTGTTTTTT. The full variable domain, its missing parts supplied by reference TRBV28 and TRBJ1-4, is DVKVTQSSRYLVKRTGEKVFLECVQDMDHENMFWYRQDPGLGLRLIYFSYDVKMKEKGDIPEGYSVSREKKERFSLILESASTNQTSMYLCASSLRGIGEKLFFGSGTQLSVL.

The chain joins TRBV7-2 to TRBJ1-3, with a tentative D call TRBD1 (5 bases). Deletions cut 5 bases from V and 3 bases from J, with 8 bases between. CDR3 length: 13 residues. Germline lookup yields CDR1 SGHTA and CDR2 FQGNSA. In DNA form, the CDR3 reads TGTGCCAGCAGCACCCAGGGTGGAAACACCATATATTTT. This encodes CASSTQGGNTIYF.

For the CDR3, the DNA is TGTGCCAGCAGCGTAGCGACAAGCACAGATACGCAGTATTTT. Amino acids: CASSVATSTDTQYF. The rearrangement uses TRBV9 and TRBJ2-3; the D is unclear. V dropped 0 bases and J dropped 0 bases, with 5 bases sitting between them. The CDR3 is made up of 14 amino acids. Germline CDR1 SGDLS, CDR2 YYNGEE.

This clone was recorded once. The CDR3 region is CASERGPSNQPQHF. The CDR3 nucleotides read TGTGCCAGTGAGCGGGGACCGAGCAATCAGCCCCAGCATTTT. The chain combines TRBV6-5 with TRBJ1-5, with D possibly TRBD1 on 5 matching bases. The V end was cut by 9 bases, the J end by 1 base, with 13 bases between. The germline CDR1 and CDR2 sequences are MNHEY and SVGAGI. The CDR3 is 14 residues long.

This clone occurred a few times. The V and J genes are TRBV4-1 and TRBJ1-4; D is possibly TRBD1 (6 bases). The CDR3 is 15 residues long. CDR1 is MGHRA and CDR2 is YSYEKL in the germline V gene. Trimming removed 4 bases at V and 4 bases at J, with 13 bases between. The CDR3 here is CASSPKDSFNEKLFF. CDR3 bases: TGCGCCAGCAGCCCTAAGGACAGCTTTAATGAAAAACTGTTTTTT.

This chain connects TRBV11-3 to TRBJ2-1, with 8 bases that match TRBD2. V shed 5 bases and J 9 bases; nucleotides not matched to a gene: 12. The CDR3 length is 15 residues. Germline loops: CDR1 SGHNT, CDR2 YENEEA. CDR3 sequence: CASSPGGLAGGEQFF. CDR3 DNA: TGTGCCAGCAGCCCCGGGGGGCTAGCGGGCGGTGAGCAGTTCTTC.